This T cell receptor beta chain was sequenced in a study of shared clonotypes between healthy human individuals. Study-level points and caveats: Incomplete sequencing of sorted subsets was indicated by rarefaction despite large depth.

Germline V gene sequence: CDR1 LNHNV, CDR2 YYDKDF (reference sequence). Trimming removed 8 bases at V and 3 bases at J, with 23 bases between. The length of the CDR3 is 17 residues. Sequencing was performed with immunoSEQ multiplex PCR; in TCRdb, only in-frame clones are kept and a portion is missing. The top ten clones hold roughly 1.2% of a sample with some 1.5 million clones, about 96% of them seen once. With respect to this clone: Its antigen is currently unknown.

The sequencing input was naive CD4+ T cells sorted from blood. The subset denotes: CD45RA+ positively selected. The chain is built from TRBV15 and TRBJ1-5; D is possibly TRBD1 (6 bases). The sequence came from a man aged 25 to 45 in good health. The CDR3 spells CATSSPGRGYSNQPQHF. The CDR3 bases are TGTGCCACCTCGTCCCCCGGCAGGGGCTATTCCAATCAGCCCCAGCATTTT.